This record looks at one TCR beta chain sequence and its context. No cognate antigen has been identified for it. Base-call qualities are not available, and no considerably larger clone is one nucleotide away. This sample is drawn from a study of post-analysis software for immune sequencing data (dated by TCRdb to the mid-2010s). The study in broad terms: The recorded disease courses included relapsing-remitting, secondary progressive and progressive-relapsing multiple sclerosis, and some patients had no subtype annotation. Patient repertoires were compared against ten to eleven previously published healthy control repertoires from donors aged about 6 to 25 years. A subset of samples was prepared in parallel using single-end sample barcoding, then pooled and co-amplified after Illumina adapter ligation.

Library construction relied on PCR. Sequenced using an Illumina HiSeq 2500. To reduce PCR and sequencing biases, unique molecular identifiers were built into the TCR beta cDNA libraries. Some 500,000 cDNA molecules were obtained for every 1 to 10 million input T cells, so each molecule roughly corresponded to one T cell. Patient libraries were prepared and sequenced with the same protocol used for the earlier healthy control dataset. Samples belonging to the same batch were prepared together, multiplexed and sequenced on a shared HiSeq lane. In the paper's pipeline: Raw barcoded reads were processed with MIGEC, discarding single-read molecular identifier groups before consensus assembly and CDR3 extraction. VDJtools was used for post-analysis of the clonotype tables, with diversity normalized by down-sampling every dataset to the smallest sample size. To correct batch-related cross-sample contamination, repertoire overlap clustering matched CDR3 amino acid sequences but not nucleotide sequences. Using fastp at Q25 and MiXCR, TCRdb reprocessed the public reads and kept productive beta chains. Rows with a matching CDR3 protein are joined into one entry that keeps the most common DNA and genes. TCRdb, not the authors, supplied the V and J calls. The sample records almost 700,000 distinct CDR3 sequences, 55% to 60% of which are singletons. Clones ranked in the top ten supply about 11% of the sample.

The CDR3 goes from the cysteine to the phenylalanine over 13 residues. Just the 39-base CDR3 DNA is kept, in frame starting at base 1. As encoded in the germline V gene (reference sequence), CDR1 is SEHNR while CDR2 is FQNEAQ. TCR beta repertoires were profiled from peripheral blood of 10 to 15 young patients with multiple sclerosis to demonstrate the VDJtools post-analysis software. The patients with multiple sclerosis were children and adolescents between 6 and 15 years of age. What the research found in general, with its limitations: Direct clustering with F measure showed strong co-clustering of samples prepared in the same batch, prompting a batch-effect correction. Significantly higher frequencies in patients than in controls were found for roughly five TRBV segments, including TRBV5-6, TRBV5-1 and TRBV20-1. The multiple sclerosis patient group was slightly younger than the control group. Significantly lower normalized Chao1 diversity was found in multiple sclerosis patients than in controls, suggesting substantial peripheral T-cell clonal expansion.

This TCR was sampled from a girl aged 2-10 years with multiple sclerosis. Source material: blood. Recombination linked TRBV7-9 to TRBJ2-5; 9 bases in the middle match TRBD1. The closer fit of TRBJ2-7 to the DNA end suggests the J call may be wrong. The sequence in DNA is TGTGCCAGCAGCGTCCGGACAGGGGCCGAGCAGTACTTC. It specifies CASSVRTGAEQYF.